This entry lists 22 T cell receptor beta chains sequenced from one sample in a study of a mutant IDH1 vaccine in newly diagnosed glioma. These receptors have no identified antigens. Generated by immunoSEQ multiplex PCR, the TCRdb table keeps only in-frame clones and is missing some. This sample carries some 87,000 clones, about 81% of them seen once, and the ten largest clones take about 5.7%. Time point reported: week 47, end of study. A single vaccine dose contained 300 ug of mutant IDH1 20-mer peptide, and topical imiquimod was used with it. The sample consisted of PBMCs, taken from a glioma patient whose treatment included an IDH1 peptide vaccine. The receptors stem from a man in his forties or fifties with glioma.

J is TRBJ2-7 and V is TRBV7-2, with D perhaps matching TRBD1 or TRBD2 (5 bases each). V lost 1 base, J lost 0 bases, and 7 bases lay in between. This CDR3 is 14 amino acids long. Looked up from germline, CDR1 is SGHTA and CDR2 is FQGNSA. As DNA, the CDR3 is TGTGCCAGCAGCTTAGGGGACGTCTCCTACGAGCAGTACTTC. As protein: CASSLGDVSYEQYF.

The rearrangement links TRBV7-9 to TRBJ1-3, with 7 bases that match TRBD1. CDR1 SEHNR and CDR2 FQNEAQ come from the germline V gene (reference sequence). With 5 bases clipped from V and 2 bases from J, the junction kept 9 bases outside the gene matches. This CDR3 spans 16 amino acids. CDR3 DNA: TGTGCCAGCAGCCTGATCGACAGGGTGACTGGAAACACCATATATTTT. This codes for CASSLIDRVTGNTIYF.

This sequence joins TRBV10-1 and TRBJ2-7; 13 bases match TRBD2. The CDR3 contains 18 residues. CDR1 and CDR2 from the germline V gene are WNHNN and SYGVQD (reference sequence). V dropped 3 bases and J dropped 2; count of bases not matched to a gene: 10. The CDR3 sequence: CASSEPGTSGNIPYEQYF. The CDR3 DNA follows: TGCGCCAGCAGTGAACCCGGGACTAGCGGGAACATCCCCTACGAGCAGTACTTC.

V and J are TRBV4-3 and TRBJ1-1, with no clear D. CDR1 and CDR2 (germline): LGHNA, YSLEER. This CDR3 has 15 amino acids. The V end was cut by 0 bases, the J end by 6 bases, with 14 bases between. This CDR3 is CASSQDRTRGPEAFF. Here the CDR3 DNA reads TGCGCCAGCAGCCAAGATCGGACCCGGGGTCCTGAAGCTTTCTTT.

This rearrangement joins TRBV7-3 to TRBJ2-1; D is perhaps TRBD1 (6 bases). The CDR3 contains 16 residues. Deletions cut 3 bases from V and 0 bases from J, with 12 bases between. Germline V gene data show CDR1 as SGHTA and CDR2 as FQGTGA. The CDR3, as DNA: TGTGCCAGCAGCTTGATTGGGGGCCTCTCCTACAATGAGCAGTTCTTC. Protein product: CASSLIGGLSYNEQFF.

The chain couples TRBV27 to TRBJ2-1; tentative D call: TRBD2 (6 bases). Trimming shortened V by 2 bases and J by 5 bases, and 16 bases separated the two germline ends. Germline CDR1 MNHEY, CDR2 SMNVEV (reference sequence). This CDR3 has 16 residues. CDR3: CASSLALGSGDNEQFF. The CDR3 bases are TGTGCCAGCAGTTTAGCCCTGGGTAGCGGAGACAATGAGCAGTTCTTC.

Turning to this clone: A much larger clonotype is one base distant, so this may be a read error. Distinct nucleotide sequences in the sample also encode this CDR3. The V gene is TRBV7-2, the J gene TRBJ2-7, with D uncertain. CDR1 and CDR2 (germline): SGHTA, FQGNSA. Trimming took off 2 bases at V and 4 bases at J, with 6 bases between the two ends. The CDR3 is 12 amino acids. The chain's CDR3 is CASSLTVYEQYF. The CDR3 region has the DNA TGTGCCAGCAGCTTAACAGTTTACGAGCAGTACTTC.

The chain uses TRBV9 and TRBJ2-5; D ambiguous. The CDR3 is made up of 16 amino acids. The germline V and J ends were trimmed by 0 bases and 6 bases, with 18 bases remaining between them. Germline V gene lookup returns CDR1 SGDLS and CDR2 YYNGEE. This CDR3 is CASSVAQVGSDKTQYF. In DNA form, the CDR3 reads TGTGCCAGCAGCGTAGCCCAGGTGGGAAGTGATAAGACCCAGTACTTC.

The genes are TRBV7-2 and TRBJ1-3; D is unresolved. Trimming took off 1 base at V and 0 bases at J, with 13 bases between the two ends. There are 17 residues in the CDR3. Per germline, CDR1 SGHTA and CDR2 FQGNSA. The CDR3 reads CASSLGSAHNSGNTIYF. Written as DNA, the CDR3 is TGTGCCAGCAGCTTAGGGTCGGCACATAACTCTGGAAACACCATATATTTT.

As regards this clone: This sample also contains other DNA sequences that code for the same CDR3. The gene calls are TRBV7-2 and TRBJ1-4, with 8 bases aligning to TRBD1. The trim removed 3 bases at V and 6 bases at J, leaving 3 bases unmatched. The CDR3 consists of 14 residues. Looked up from germline, CDR1 is SGHTA and CDR2 is FQGNSA. Written as DNA, the CDR3 is TGTGCCAGCAGCTTGACAGGGGAGGATGAAAAACTGTTTTTT. Translating gives CASSLTGEDEKLFF.

V gene TRBV27 combines with J gene TRBJ2-5, with TRBD1 matching over 9 bases. CDR3 size: 14 residues. Germline CDR1 is MNHEY and CDR2 is SMNVEV (reference sequence). V shed 4 bases, J shed 3 bases, and the junction held 3 bases outside the gene matches. The CDR3 is CASSSTGGEETQYF. DNA for the CDR3: TGTGCCAGCAGTTCGACAGGGGGGGAAGAGACCCAGTACTTC.

The chain combines TRBV6-5 with TRBJ1-5, with D possibly being TRBD1 (6 bases). The CDR3 is 16 amino acids. Germline CDR1 and CDR2: MNHEY and SVGAGI. The ends were cut back, 2 bases at V and 2 bases at J, with 13 bases in the middle. The CDR3 sequence: CASSYVVGAGNQPQHF. CDR3 bases: TGTGCCAGCAGTTACGTCGTGGGGGCTGGCAATCAGCCCCAGCATTTT.

This clone was found a few times. This sequence joins TRBV6-1 and TRBJ1-1; weak D call: TRBD1 (5 bases). Germline V gene sequence: CDR1 MNHNS, CDR2 SASEGT. V lost 4 bases and J 5 bases, leaving 11 bases between the germline ends. The CDR3 sequence is 13 residues long. CDR3 in DNA: TGTGCCAGCAGTGCTAAAGGGGATACTGAAGCTTTCTTT. This gives the protein CASSAKGDTEAFF.

This chain joins TRBV10-2 and TRBJ2-7, with D unclear. The V end lost 0 bases, the J end lost 2 bases, and 8 bases lay between the germline ends. CDR3 length: 14 residues. The germline gives CDR1 WSHSY, CDR2 SAAADI. DNA of the CDR3: TGCGCCAGCAGTGAGTCGGGAACCACCTACGAGCAGTACTTC. Its translation is CASSESGTTYEQYF.

The chain has TRBV2 and TRBJ2-5; unclear D gene. Germline V gene lookup returns CDR1 SNHLY and CDR2 FYNNEI. The V end lost 7 bases, the J end lost 4 bases, and 10 bases lay between the germline ends. The CDR3 runs to 12 residues. CDR3 sequence (DNA): TGTGCCAGCAACCGGCGTGGAGAGACCCAGTACTTC. The encoded protein is CASNRRGETQYF.

This rearrangement joins TRBV2 to TRBJ1-5; D may be TRBD1 (5 bases). Germline values: CDR1 SNHLY, CDR2 FYNNEI. Deletions cut 7 bases from V and 0 bases from J, with 13 bases between. The CDR3 loop spans 15 amino acids. The CDR3 coding sequence is TGTGCCAGCACCCTGGGGCCCTATAGCAATCAGCCCCAGCATTTT. Translating gives CASTLGPYSNQPQHF.

The chain joins TRBV7-9 to TRBJ2-2; D ambiguous. This CDR3 has 15 amino acids. Per the germline V gene, CDR1 is SEHNR and CDR2 is FQNEAQ (reference sequence). The germline V and J ends were trimmed by 5 bases and 4 bases, with 14 bases remaining between them. The CDR3 region is CASSDDLSLTGELFF. The CDR3 coding sequence is TGTGCCAGCAGCGATGACTTATCCCTCACCGGGGAGCTGTTTTTT.

This clone appeared a few times. The chain joins TRBV6-4 to TRBJ2-1, with 9 bases lining up with TRBD1. The length of the CDR3 is 13 residues. J was trimmed by 9 bases and V by 0 bases; bases with no gene match: 0. Germline lookup yields CDR1 MRHNA and CDR2 SNTAGT. The CDR3: CASSDSDRGEQFF. The CDR3, as DNA: TGTGCCAGCAGTGACTCGGACAGGGGTGAGCAGTTCTTC.

V gene TRBV19 combines with J gene TRBJ2-7; no reliable D call. Germline assignment: CDR1 LNHDA and CDR2 SQIVND (reference sequence). With 5 bases removed from V and 3 bases from J, the gap between germline ends came to 11 bases. The CDR3 length is 13 residues. CDR3 DNA sequence: TGTGCCAGTAGTGTGACCCTTGGCTACGAGCAGTACTTC. Protein: CASSVTLGYEQYF.

The V and J genes are TRBV5-1 and TRBJ2-3; 9 nucleotides agree with TRBD2. The CDR3 has 15 residues. Germline CDR1 reads SGHRS; CDR2 reads YFSETQ. With 6 bases clipped from V and 1 base from J, the junction kept 6 bases outside the gene matches. In DNA, the CDR3 is TGCGCCAGCACTAACCGCGGGAGGGGCACAGATACGCAGTATTTT. Protein: CASTNRGRGTDTQYF.

The V call is TRBV6-4, the J call TRBJ1-4; 7 bases are a match to TRBD1. The CDR3 sequence is 15 residues long. In germline, CDR1 is MRHNA, CDR2 SNTAGT. V was pared by 6 bases and J by 8 bases, with 12 bases of the junction left unmatched. The CDR3, as DNA: TGTGCCAGCAGGAGTATGAAGGGGGCAAGGGAAAAACTGTTTTTT. This gives the protein CASRSMKGAREKLFF.

The V call is TRBV6-5, the J call TRBJ1-4; 7 nucleotides line up with TRBD1. The CDR3 totals 14 residues. Germline loops: CDR1 MNHEY, CDR2 SVGAGI. After removal of 6 bases from V and 7 bases from J, the junction contained 8 bases not matched to a gene. CDR3 in amino acids: CASSRGDSPEKLFF. CDR3 nucleotide sequence: TGTGCCAGCAGCCGGGGGGACAGCCCTGAAAAACTGTTTTTT.